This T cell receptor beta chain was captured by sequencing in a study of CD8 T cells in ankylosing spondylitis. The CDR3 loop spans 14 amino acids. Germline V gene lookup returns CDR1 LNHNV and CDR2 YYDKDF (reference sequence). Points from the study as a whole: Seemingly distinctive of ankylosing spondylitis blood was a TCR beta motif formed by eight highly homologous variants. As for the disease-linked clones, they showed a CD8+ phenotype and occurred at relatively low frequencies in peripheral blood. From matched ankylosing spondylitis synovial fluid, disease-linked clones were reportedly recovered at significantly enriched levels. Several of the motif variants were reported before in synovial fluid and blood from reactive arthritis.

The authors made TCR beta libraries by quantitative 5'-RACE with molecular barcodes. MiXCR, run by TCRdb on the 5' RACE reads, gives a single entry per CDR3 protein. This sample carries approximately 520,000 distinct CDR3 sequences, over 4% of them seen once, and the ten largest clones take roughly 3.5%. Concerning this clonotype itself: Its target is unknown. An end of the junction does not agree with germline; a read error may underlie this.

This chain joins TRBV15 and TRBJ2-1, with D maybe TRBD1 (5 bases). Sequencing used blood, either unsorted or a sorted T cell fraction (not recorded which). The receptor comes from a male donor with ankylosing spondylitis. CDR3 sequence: CATSRDPRTMFQLF. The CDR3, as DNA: TGTGCCACCAGCAGAGATCCCCGGACAATGTTTCAGCTCTTC.